A selection of T cell receptor beta chains follows, all from one sample in a study of blood T cell repertoires in COVID-19. Sequencing was performed with immunoSEQ multiplex PCR; in TCRdb, only in-frame clones are kept and a portion is missing. Of about 230,000 clones in the sample, around 81% were seen once. Sequenced: peripheral blood. The source of these receptors is a middle-aged man with active or convalescent COVID-19. Both conserved end residues are part of each CDR3. A D gene is named only where the DNA matches it firmly. Expanded clones are given a class, and other clones once, few, many or no size at all.

v_gene	len	abundance	d_gene	j_gene	CDR3aa	CDR3nt
TRBV24-1	12	.	.	TRBJ1-2	CATSDSGYGYTF	TGTGCCACCAGTGATTCGGGCTATGGCTACACCTTC
TRBV4-1	15	few	TRBD1	TRBJ1-2	CASSQARDRNYGYTF	TGCGCCAGCAGCCAGGCCCGGGACAGAAACTATGGCTACACCTTC
TRBV30	15	.	TRBD2	TRBJ2-7	CAWSGSGLAAYEQYF	TGTGCCTGGAGTGGATCGGGACTAGCGGCCTACGAGCAGTACTTC
TRBV19	17	once	TRBD1	TRBJ1-4	CASSPYSRQGIGEKLFF	TGTGCCAGTAGTCCCTACTCCAGACAGGGGATTGGTGAAAAACTGTTTTTT
TRBV19	16	.	TRBD1	TRBJ2-1	CASSIPTASGGNEQFF	TGTGCCAGTAGTATTCCGACGGCGTCAGGGGGCAATGAGCAGTTCTTC
TRBV5-1	14	.	TRBD1	TRBJ1-4	CASSTTGGQEKLFF	TGCGCCAGCAGCACGACAGGGGGGCAAGAAAAACTGTTTTTT
TRBV3-1/TRBV3-2	17	many	.	TRBJ1-2	CASSHGPRTGQNYGYTF	TGTGCCAGCAGCCATGGACCCAGAACTGGACAGAACTATGGCTACACCTTC
TRBV5-1	14	once	.	TRBJ2-5	CASSSGSRLETQYF	TGCGCCAGCAGCTCGGGGAGCCGATTAGAGACCCAGTACTTC
TRBV5-5	15	.	TRBD1	TRBJ1-5	CASSLGGQGGKPQHF	TGTGCCAGCAGCTTGGGGGGACAGGGAGGGAAGCCCCAGCATTTT
TRBV23-1	15	.	.	TRBJ1-6	CASSPRGHRNSPLHF	TGCGCCAGCAGCCCCAGGGGACATAGAAATTCACCCCTCCACTTT
TRBV27	13	.	TRBD1	TRBJ1-6	CASRGQGRSPLHF	TGTGCCAGCAGGGGACAGGGACGGTCACCCCTCCACTTT
TRBV2	14	.	TRBD1	TRBJ2-2	CASKTGVGTGELFF	TGTGCCAGCAAAACAGGGGTAGGCACCGGGGAGCTGTTTTTT
TRBV5-1	16	.	TRBD1	TRBJ2-1	CASRGNRGPQGNEQFF	TGCGCCAGCAGGGGGAACAGGGGTCCACAGGGCAATGAGCAGTTCTTC
TRBV7-7	14	.	.	TRBJ2-2	CASSFTANTGELFF	TGTGCCAGCAGCTTCACAGCGAACACCGGGGAGCTGTTTTTT
TRBV7-2	12	.	.	TRBJ1-2	CASSRQVYGYTF	TGTGCCAGCAGCCGACAGGTCTATGGCTACACCTTC
TRBV24-1	14	.	TRBD1	TRBJ2-1	CATSVQGAYNEQFF	TGTGCCACCAGTGTCCAGGGGGCCTACAATGAGCAGTTCTTC
TRBV30	11	.	.	TRBJ1-2	CALGPNYGYTF	TGTGCCCTGGGCCCGAACTATGGCTACACCTTC
TRBV28	12	.	.	TRBJ1-2	CASSGDYYGYTF	TGTGCCAGCAGCGGCGACTACTATGGCTACACCTTC
TRBV6-2/TRBV6-3	13	few	.	TRBJ2-7	CASSWGNTYEQYF	TGTGCCAGCAGTTGGGGCAACACCTACGAGCAGTACTTC
TRBV5-1	16	.	TRBD1	TRBJ2-2	CASSGTGGVGTGELFF	TGCGCCAGCAGCGGGACAGGGGGCGTAGGGACCGGGGAGCTGTTTTTT
TRBV5-4	15	.	.	TRBJ1-1	CASSLVRSMNTEAFF	TGTGCCAGCAGCTTGGTACGGAGCATGAACACTGAAGCTTTCTTT
TRBV2	15	.	.	TRBJ1-4	CASSPLMTTNEKLFF	TGTGCCAGCAGTCCACTCATGACAACTAATGAAAAACTGTTTTTT
TRBV18	15	.	.	TRBJ1-1	CASSPLQAGWTEAFF	TGTGCCAGCTCACCACTTCAGGCAGGGTGGACTGAAGCTTTCTTT
TRBV12-5	17	.	.	TRBJ1-3	CASGLGHGPAGGNTIYF	TGTGCTAGTGGTTTGGGACACGGGCCCGCGGGGGGAAACACCATATATTTT
TRBV2	14	few	TRBD1	TRBJ1-4	CASSGNRGREKLFF	TGTGCCAGCAGTGGGAACAGGGGGAGGGAAAAACTGTTTTTT
TRBV5-1	15	.	TRBD1	TRBJ1-5	CASSLRGQGNQPQHF	TGCGCCAGCAGCTTGCGGGGACAGGGCAATCAGCCCCAGCATTTT
TRBV30	14	.	.	TRBJ1-1	CAWSATTLSTEAFF	TGTGCCTGGAGCGCCACTACATTGAGCACTGAAGCTTTCTTT
TRBV5-4	13	.	.	TRBJ2-5	CASSFDRGETQYF	TGTGCCAGCAGCTTCGACCGAGGAGAGACCCAGTACTTC
TRBV7-8	15	.	TRBD1	TRBJ1-2	CASSLLGQGVSGYTF	TGTGCCAGCAGCTTACTCGGACAGGGGGTCTCTGGCTACACCTTC
TRBV27	14	once	TRBD1	TRBJ1-4	CASSLGQGNEKLFF	TGTGCCAGCAGTTTAGGACAGGGTAATGAAAAACTGTTTTTT
TRBV11-2	14	.	.	TRBJ2-3	CASSFRGNTDTQYF	TGTGCCAGCAGCTTCCGAGGTAACACAGATACGCAGTATTTT
TRBV6-5	14	.	.	TRBJ1-6	CASSYRGVNSPLHF	TGTGCCAGCAGTTATAGGGGCGTCAATTCACCCCTCCACTTT
TRBV28	14	.	TRBD2	TRBJ2-7	CASRRTSGGYEQYF	TGTGCCAGCAGACGGACTAGCGGGGGATACGAGCAGTACTTC
TRBV5-1	15	.	.	TRBJ2-7	CASSSDRALGYEQYF	TGCGCCAGCAGCTCAGACAGAGCCCTAGGATACGAGCAGTACTTC
TRBV14	13	many	.	TRBJ1-1	CASSQQGNTEAFF	TGTGCCAGCAGCCAGCAGGGTAACACTGAAGCTTTCTTT
TRBV7-2	13	.	.	TRBJ2-3	CASSQFSTDTQYF	TGTGCCAGCAGCCAGTTTAGCACAGATACGCAGTATTTT